The present T cell receptor (beta chain) was sequenced within a study of T cells in Graves' hyperthyroidism and ophthalmopathy. Germline CDR1 SGHAT, CDR2 FQNNGV. Trimming stripped 6 bases from V and 3 bases from J, with 6 bases between. CDR3 length: 12 residues. Notes on the study in general: Most expanded thyroid clonotypes above 0.001 also appeared in blood. Ophthalmopathy could be told apart from stable hyperthyroidism with a 13 V-J model.

Details on this clonotype: As yet, its antigen is unknown.

RNA transcripts were the template for amplifying TCR beta CDR3 regions. The HTBI primer set served for first-round RT-PCR of the TCR CDR3. MiXCR, run by TCRdb on the multiplex PCR reads, gives a single entry per CDR3 protein. The sample carries about 610,000 distinct CDR3 sequences, 40% to 55% recorded once. The chain recombines TRBV11-2 with TRBJ1-3; D gene ambiguous. Sequencing was done on a sample of peripheral blood or thyroid tissue (not recorded which). The TCR originated in a woman under 30 with Graves' hyperthyroidism. For the CDR3, the DNA is TGTGCCAGCAGGGAGTATGGAAACACCATATATTTT. Its translation: CASREYGNTIYF.